The TCR beta chain described here comes from a study of T cell responses to AZD1222 COVID-19 vaccine. The V and J ends lost 0 bases and 0 bases respectively, with 21 bases between them. CDR3 length: 19 residues. The germline CDR1 and CDR2 sequences are SGDLS and YYNGEE. Produced via immunoSEQ multiplex PCR; TCRdb's table is partial and in-frame only. Of about 85,000 clones in the sample, approximately 87% were seen once. The specimen comprised peripheral blood, sampled on day 0 of AZD1222 vaccination. The rearrangement joins TRBV9 to TRBJ1-1, with D possibly being TRBD1 (5 bases). This clonotype was sampled from an adult in good health. CDR3 region: CASSVGGGILLGVNTEAFF. CDR3 DNA sequence: TGTGCCAGCAGCGTAGGAGGAGGGATCCTTTTAGGGGTGAACACTGAAGCTTTCTTT.